The 5 T cell receptor beta chains in this list originate from one sample, sequenced in a study of beta chain features in type 1 diabetes listed by TCRdb under 2018. The receptor library was made with the immunoSEQ multiplex PCR assay. The entire isolated RNA was reverse transcribed using the High Capacity cDNA Reverse Transcription Kit, and thus expressed TCRB transcripts were sequenced. Here the immuneACCESS table is served through TCRdb, limited to in-frame sequences with V and J called. Missing clones are a known gap in these copies; in checked studies unresolved V genes cover under half, and the rest lacks a known reason. Within this sample are 350,000 or so clones, with 20% of them counted one time only. About 0.044% of the sample comes from the top ten. Sample: naive CD4+ T cells from blood. This specimen's cell subset or site label, per the study, means: true naive CD4+ T cells. These receptors all stem from a woman aged 18-29 years in good health.

This clone was seen a few times. The V and J genes are TRBV30 and TRBJ1-5; D is uncertain. V lost 5 bases, J lost 7 bases, and 15 bases lay in between. The germline gives CDR1 GTSNPN, CDR2 SVGIG (reference sequence). The CDR3 runs 13 residues. The DNA of the CDR3 is TGTGCCTGGGGTATTCAGGCGGGACAGCCCCAGCATTTT. Translating gives CAWGIQAGQPQHF.

The chain recombines TRBV5-4 with TRBJ2-7; D possibly corresponds to TRBD1 (6 bases). CDR3 size: 14 residues. The germline V gene encodes CDR1 SGHNT and CDR2 YYREEE (reference sequence). V dropped 7 bases and J dropped 0 bases, with 14 bases sitting between them. The CDR3 coding sequence is TGTGCCAGCGGTAGGGGGTCGAGCTCCTACGAGCAGTACTTC. Encoded protein: CASGRGSSSYEQYF.

V and J are TRBV11-2 and TRBJ2-1; TRBD2 matches 10 bases. The CDR3 contains 15 residues. Germline V gene lookup returns CDR1 SGHAT and CDR2 FQNNGV. Losses at the gene ends were 5 bases for V and 4 bases for J; bases not matched to a gene: 5. This chain's CDR3 is CASSTQREGYNEQFF. Written as DNA, the CDR3 is TGTGCCAGCAGCACGCAGCGGGAGGGGTACAATGAGCAGTTCTTC.

This clone was counted a few times. The sample holds other DNA sequences that translate to the same CDR3. This chain links TRBV5-1 with TRBJ2-7; 7 nucleotides match TRBD1. The V gene end was trimmed by 0 bases and the J gene end by 1 base; junction bases not matched to a gene: 4. Per germline, CDR1 SGHRS and CDR2 YFSETQ. CDR3 length equals 15 residues. The CDR3 sequence: CASSLVAGGSYEQYF. CDR3 DNA: TGCGCCAGCAGCTTGGTGGCAGGGGGATCCTACGAGCAGTACTTC.

This chain joins TRBV18 and TRBJ2-1, with 8 bases matching TRBD2. This CDR3 region has 13 residues. In germline, CDR1 is KGHSH, CDR2 LQKENI. V lost 4 bases and J lost 10; bases outside the gene matches: 6. CDR3 sequence reads: CASSRREGVEQFF. The CDR3 coding sequence is TGTGCCAGCTCACGTCGGGAGGGCGTAGAGCAGTTCTTC.